The present T cell receptor beta chain was sequenced within a study of T cells in women clearing cervical HPV infection. Whole-study context: No precancer developed; the control's incident HPV16 infection cleared within 12 months. Case blood drawn at lesion detection; control blood after infection cleared. General study findings and limits: CIN3+ cases had significantly higher TCR richness than controls; evenness did not differ.

There are 15 residues in the CDR3. V lost 5 bases, J lost 5 bases, and 18 bases lay in between. The germline CDR1 and CDR2 sequences are SEHNR and FQNEAQ (reference sequence). Clones were read by immunoSEQ multiplex PCR, and TCRdb kept only the in-frame ones, dropping some. Its clone listing holds approximately 32,000 clones. As regards this clone: Its specificity is not known. The read terminates 3 residues ahead of where the CDR3 ends, so the germline J gene completes it.

The receptor's source is a woman between 18 and 70 years old with a cervical HPV16 infection that either progressed to CIN3+ or cleared (not recorded which). This sequence joins TRBV7-9 and TRBJ2-5; D may be TRBD2 (7 bases). The sample taken for sequencing was blood buffy coat. CDR3: CASSDGTKGGETQYF. The sequenced CDR3 bases are TGTGCCAGCAGCGACGGGACTAAGGGGGGCGAGACC. The full variable domain, its missing parts supplied by reference TRBV7-9 and TRBJ2-5, is DTGVSQNPRHKITKRGQNVTFRCDPISEHNRLYWYRQTLGQGPEFLTYFQNEAQLEKSRLLSDRFSAERPKGSFSTLEIQRTEQGDSAMYLCASSDGTKGGETQYFGPGTRLLVL.